The 25 T cell receptor beta chains below were found in one sample sequenced in a study of blood T cell repertoires in COVID-19. Measured with immunoSEQ multiplex PCR; TCRdb has only the in-frame clones, and not every one. This table holds about 140,000 clones, approximately 84% found once. What was sequenced was peripheral blood. The receptor source for this set is a human donor in a cohort sampled during active COVID-19.

This clone has a handful of counts. The rearrangement links TRBV2 to TRBJ2-7; 9 bases line up with TRBD1. Germline V gives CDR1 SNHLY, CDR2 FYNNEI. This CDR3 region has 14 residues. V trimming: 6 bases; J trimming: 2 bases; junction bases outside the gene matches: 5. In DNA form, the CDR3 reads TGTGCCAGCAGACCGGGACAGGGTCCCTACGAGCAGTACTTC. It yields the protein CASRPGQGPYEQYF.

The rearrangement uses TRBV19 and TRBJ2-2; 7 bases fit TRBD1. Germline CDR1 LNHDA, CDR2 SQIVND (reference sequence). The CDR3 is 13 residues long. J was trimmed by 4 bases and V by 10 bases; bases with no gene match: 6. The CDR3 protein is CATPGQTTGELFF. CDR3 DNA: TGTGCCACCCCGGGACAGACCACCGGGGAGCTGTTTTTT.

The chain is built from TRBV19 and TRBJ2-7, with a possible D match to TRBD1 (6 bases). With 5 bases removed from V and 6 bases from J, the gap between germline ends came to 17 bases. The germline gives CDR1 LNHDA, CDR2 SQIVND (reference sequence). This CDR3 contains 14 residues. DNA for the CDR3: TGTGCCAGTAGTTTGTCCCTCGGACAGTTCGAGCAGTACTTC. Encoded protein: CASSLSLGQFEQYF.

The chain is built from TRBV7-9 and TRBJ1-1; D not certain. The V and J ends lost 2 bases and 8 bases respectively, with 12 bases between them. The CDR3 runs 13 residues. Germline values: CDR1 SEHNR, CDR2 FQNEAQ (reference sequence). Written as DNA, the CDR3 is TGTGCCAGCAGCTTAACTAGTTCCGGCGAAGCTTTCTTT. Protein product: CASSLTSSGEAFF.

CDR3: CASSPRDRGFWNSPLHF. Here the CDR3 DNA reads TGTGCCAGTAGTCCACGGGACAGGGGATTTTGGAATTCACCCCTCCACTTT. The V gene is TRBV19, the J gene TRBJ1-6; 10 positions agree with TRBD1. This CDR3 has 17 residues. Germline CDR1 is LNHDA and CDR2 is SQIVND (reference sequence). Unmatched junction bases numbered 11, after V lost 5 bases and J lost 7 bases.

This clone was counted once. The chain uses TRBV6-6 and TRBJ2-7; no reliable D call. The germline gives CDR1 MNHNY, CDR2 SVGAGI (reference sequence). CDR3 size: 12 residues. V was trimmed by 7 bases and J by 4 bases, leaving 11 bases between them. Written as DNA, the CDR3 is TGTGCCAGCACCGCAGACTCGTACGAGCAGTACTTC. This sequence encodes CASTADSYEQYF.

The chain couples TRBV6-6 to TRBJ1-6; 8 positions match TRBD1. Germline CDR1 MNHNY, CDR2 SVGAGI (reference sequence). CDR3 length: 16 amino acids. The ends lost 5 bases at V and 8 bases at J; junction bases unmatched: 11. CDR3 coding DNA: TGTGCCAGCAGTGTTAATCCGGGACAGGAGCATTCACCCCTCCACTTT. It encodes CASSVNPGQEHSPLHF.

This chain joins TRBV10-1 and TRBJ2-1; 11 bases map to TRBD1. With V trimmed by 4 bases and J by 6 bases, 5 bases remained unmatched. Germline-derived CDR1 and CDR2 are WNHNN and SYGVQD (reference sequence). The CDR3 spans 15 residues. The CDR3 protein is CASSGPDRGRNEQFF. The CDR3 nucleotides are TGCGCCAGCAGTGGGCCGGACAGGGGGCGCAATGAGCAGTTCTTC.

This rearrangement joins TRBV10-1 to TRBJ2-4, with D perhaps TRBD1 (5 bases). The CDR3 runs 14 residues. V lost 2 bases to trimming and J lost 2 bases, with 7 bases between them. Germline CDR1 WNHNN, CDR2 SYGVQD (reference sequence). CDR3 in DNA: TGCGCCAGCAGTGAGAGGGGCCCCAAAAACATTCAGTACTTC. Amino acid sequence: CASSERGPKNIQYF.

The chain recombines TRBV2 with TRBJ2-5; 8 bases agree with TRBD1. The CDR3 loop spans 13 amino acids. V shed 9 bases and J 1 base; nucleotides not matched to a gene: 4. The germline gives CDR1 SNHLY, CDR2 FYNNEI. CDR3 loop: CASWTGTQETQYF. As DNA, the CDR3 is TGTGCCAGTTGGACAGGGACCCAAGAGACCCAGTACTTC.

J is TRBJ2-1 and V is TRBV18; TRBD1 matches 8 bases. This CDR3 region has 15 residues. The V gene's germline CDR1 is KGHSH and CDR2 LQKENI. Germline trimming cut 6 bases from V and 2 bases from J; bases unmatched to any gene: 6. The CDR3 sequence: CASSLGQGPYNEQFF. DNA for the CDR3: TGTGCCAGCTCCCTCGGACAGGGCCCCTACAATGAGCAGTTCTTC. Drawing the rest from reference TRBV18 and TRBJ2-1, the complete variable domain is NAGVMQNPRHLVRRRGQEARLRCSPMKGHSHVYWYRQLPEEGLKFMVYLQKENIIDESGMPKERFSAEFPKEGPSILRIQQVVRGDSAAYFCASSLGQGPYNEQFFGPGTRLTVL.

The rearrangement joins TRBV18 to TRBJ2-2, with D tentatively TRBD2 (6 bases). The CDR3 totals 17 residues. Trimming removed 3 bases at V and 2 bases at J, with 16 bases between. Per germline, CDR1 KGHSH and CDR2 LQKENI. CDR3 nucleotide sequence: TGTGCCAGCTCACCCCCCGGAGGCGGGGCTAACACCGGGGAGCTGTTTTTT. Protein sequence: CASSPPGGGANTGELFF.

V and J are TRBV6-5 and TRBJ2-7; a possible D gene is TRBD1 (6 bases). CDR3 length: 13 residues. Germline CDR1 MNHEY, CDR2 SVGAGI. Trimming removed 6 bases from V and 0 bases from J, with 9 bases in between. The CDR3 loop is CASSGDNSYEQYF. CDR3 in DNA: TGTGCCAGCAGCGGGGACAACTCCTACGAGCAGTACTTC.

The rearrangement joins TRBV7-9 to TRBJ2-7; D might be TRBD1 (5 bases). This CDR3 spans 14 amino acids. V lost 2 bases to trimming and J lost 0 bases, with 8 bases between them. The germline CDR1 and CDR2 sequences are SEHNR and FQNEAQ (reference sequence). This CDR3 reads CASSLTGDSYEQYF. CDR3 DNA: TGTGCCAGCAGCTTAACAGGCGACTCCTACGAGCAGTACTTC.

This clone was found many times. This sequence joins TRBV5-1 and TRBJ2-6; no firm D call. CDR3 length equals 15 residues. Germline V lookup: CDR1 SGHRS, CDR2 YFSETQ. The V end lost 0 bases, the J end lost 0 bases, and 4 bases lay between the germline ends. CDR3 in amino acids: CASSLVLSGANVLTF. CDR3 coding DNA: TGCGCCAGCAGCTTGGTCCTCTCTGGGGCCAACGTCCTGACTTTC.

The chain couples TRBV6-1 to TRBJ1-1; D not resolved. From germline, CDR1 is MNHNS and CDR2 SASEGT. CDR3 length equals 12 residues. Trimming removed 3 bases from V and 11 bases from J, with 13 bases in between. CDR3 sequence: CASSDVRGSAFF. As DNA, the CDR3 is TGTGCCAGCAGTGATGTTCGGGGTTCGGCTTTCTTT.

The chain links TRBV3-1 (or the pseudogene TRBV3-2) to TRBJ2-5; TRBD1 matches 10 bases. The germline gives CDR1 LGHDT, CDR2 YNNKEL (reference sequence). V lost 3 bases to trimming and J lost 2 bases; unmatched junction nucleotides: 6. The CDR3 runs 16 residues. CDR3 nucleotide sequence: TGTGCCAGCAGCCAGAGGGACAGGGGTTATCAAGAGACCCAGTACTTC. It is translated as CASSQRDRGYQETQYF.

The V call is TRBV20-1, the J call TRBJ2-2; D is unclear. The CDR3 has 11 amino acids. Germline CDR1 is DFQATT and CDR2 is SNEGSKA (reference sequence). Trimming took off 7 bases at V and 4 bases at J, with 7 bases between the two ends. This chain's CDR3 is CSVRFTGELFF. CDR3 nucleotides: TGCAGTGTGCGGTTCACCGGGGAGCTGTTTTTT.

The rearrangement joins TRBV12-3 or TRBV12-4 to TRBJ2-7; TRBD1 aligns across 7 bases. This CDR3 region has 13 residues. With 3 bases clipped from V and 4 bases from J, the junction kept 3 bases outside the gene matches. CDR3 in amino acids: CASSFGTAYEQYF. CDR3 nucleotides: TGTGCCAGCAGTTTCGGGACAGCATACGAGCAGTACTTC.

The gene calls are TRBV5-1 and TRBJ2-3, with TRBD1 as a possible D gene (6 bases). This CDR3 has 13 amino acids. The ends were cut back, 7 bases at V and 0 bases at J, with 9 bases in the middle. Germline-derived CDR1 and CDR2 are SGHRS and YFSETQ. This CDR3 is CASQTGSTDTQYF. The CDR3 DNA follows: TGCGCCAGCCAAACAGGGAGCACAGATACGCAGTATTTT. Filled out from reference TRBV5-1 and TRBJ2-3, the complete variable domain reads KAGVTQTPRYLIKTRGQQVTLSCSPISGHRSVSWYQQTPGQGLQFLFEYFSETQRNKGNFPGRFSGRQFSNSRSEMNVSTLELGDSALYLCASQTGSTDTQYFGPGTRLTVL.

CDR3 in amino acids: CASSLQGYNSPLHF. Here the CDR3 DNA reads TGTGCCAGTAGTCTACAGGGTTATAATTCACCCCTCCACTTT. The chain joins TRBV19 to TRBJ1-6; possibly TRBD1 for D (6 bases). The ends were cut back, 5 bases at V and 4 bases at J, with 9 bases in the middle. Looked up from germline, CDR1 is LNHDA and CDR2 is SQIVND (reference sequence). This CDR3 is 14 amino acids long.

The V and J genes are TRBV3-1 (or the pseudogene TRBV3-2) and TRBJ2-1; possible D gene TRBD1, 6 bases. Germline CDR1 and CDR2: LGHDT and YNNKEL (reference sequence). V was trimmed by 4 bases and J by 9 bases, leaving 10 bases between them. The CDR3 consists of 12 residues. CDR3 sequence (DNA): TGTGCCAGCAGCCTAACCAGGGGTGAGCAGTTCTTC. This translates into CASSLTRGEQFF.

The gene calls are TRBV7-9 and TRBJ1-4; 10 bases map to TRBD1. The CDR3 sequence is 13 residues long. With V trimmed by 6 bases and J by 8 bases, 3 bases remained unmatched. The germline V gene encodes CDR1 SEHNR and CDR2 FQNEAQ (reference sequence). Here the CDR3 reads CASRTGGQEKLFF. For the CDR3, the DNA is TGTGCCAGCAGGACAGGGGGCCAAGAAAAACTGTTTTTT.

V usage is TRBV11-2 and J usage is TRBJ1-1; 9 positions match TRBD1. The germline V gene has CDR1 SGHAT and CDR2 FQNNGV. Unmatched junction bases numbered 9, after V lost 4 bases and J lost 6 bases. This CDR3 spans 15 amino acids. The CDR3 coding sequence is TGTGCCAGCAGCTCCGGGACAGGGTCGTTGGCTGAAGCTTTCTTT. Its protein product is CASSSGTGSLAEAFF.

The gene calls are TRBV9 and TRBJ2-3; TRBD2 is a possible D gene (7 bases). CDR1 and CDR2 from the germline V gene are SGDLS and YYNGEE. V lost 3 bases and J lost 0, with 11 bases in between. The CDR3 has 15 residues. The CDR3 region has the DNA TGTGCCAGCAGCGAGGGGGGGACTAGCACAGATACGCAGTATTTT. Residues: CASSEGGTSTDTQYF.